Listed below are T cell receptor beta chains from one sample, sequenced in a study of blood T cell repertoires in COVID-19. TCRdb's table, derived via immunoSEQ multiplex PCR, lists solely in-frame clones and lacks some. The sample holds hundreds of thousands of clones; around 90% are singletons and the top ten take roughly 10%. Sequenced material: peripheral blood. Receptor source: a woman aged 70-85 years with COVID-19, enrolled during active disease. Both conserved end residues are part of each CDR3.

>TRBJ2-1|TRBV6-2/TRBV6-3
CASSYVRTVSSYNEQFF
>TRBJ1-2|TRBV23-1
CASSHLTGGGYGYTF
>TRBJ2-3|TRBV10-3
CAISESRGIRTDTQYF
>TRBJ1-2|TRBV2
CASSQGRRYGYTF
>TRBJ1-5|TRBV12-3/TRBV12-4
CASSRPGEPQHF
>TRBJ2-7|TRBV30
CAWNNQGQGGYEQYF
>TRBJ1-4|TRBV6-5
CASRGTGDSEKLFF
>TRBJ1-5|TRBV15
CATSRGETGGSQPQHF
>TRBJ1-3|TRBV6-6
CASSYFDVLYF
>TRBJ2-7|TRBV7-9
CASSHSGRALDEQYF
>TRBJ2-7|TRBV4-1
CASSQKKPGPSYEQYF
>TRBJ1-5|TRBV28
CASLRVGSGQPQHF
>TRBJ1-5|TRBV5-1
CASSPGTHSYQPQHF
>TRBJ1-4|TRBV4-2
CASSQVSQGAGPNEKLFF
>TRBJ2-3|TRBV5-1
CASSLAGQGTDTQYF
>TRBJ2-1|TRBV28
CASSLSGSSYNEQFF
>TRBJ2-4|TRBV4-1
CASSQDWQGLKNIQYF
>TRBJ1-2|TRBV14
CASSQEGGGYGYTF
>TRBJ2-1|TRBV20-1
CSASGPSHEQFF
>TRBJ2-3|TRBV6-5
CASSYTSTDTQYF
>TRBJ2-7|TRBV5-8
CASSGWGSYEQYF
>TRBJ2-7|TRBV6-4
CASRPTDRHPSSYEQYF
>TRBJ1-1|TRBV5-8
CASSLVRGDTEAFF
>TRBJ2-7|TRBV6-5
CASSYSRGEAYEQYF
>TRBJ2-7|TRBV27
CAGTGTGAYEQYF
>TRBJ2-1|TRBV5-5
CASSPGLAGVGSYYNEQFF
>TRBJ2-7|TRBV3-1/TRBV3-2
CASSEFGTGSGNEQYF
>TRBJ2-7|TRBV11-3
CASSSLGQGQYF
>TRBJ2-3|TRBV30
CAWSPRLAGGTDTQYF
>TRBJ1-2|TRBV6-5
CASSRVSEGGYGYTF
>TRBJ1-1|TRBV24-1
CATRGEGVMNTEAFF
>TRBJ2-7|TRBV27
CASSLTSGSSYEQYF
>TRBJ1-6|TRBV7-6
CASKDGQNWNSPLHF
>TRBJ2-5|TRBV6-6
CASSYRDNQETQYF
>TRBJ1-1|TRBV3-1/TRBV3-2
CASSLQGDTEAFF
>TRBJ1-4|TRBV18
CASSPQAGATNEKLFF
>TRBJ2-3|TRBV4-3
CASSQDFGGSTQYF
>TRBJ1-4|TRBV19
CASTGQGFEKLFF
>TRBJ2-4|TRBV3-1/TRBV3-2
CASSQDPLASYIQYF
>TRBJ2-4|TRBV6-5
CATSLKTVGKNIQYF
>TRBJ2-7|TRBV10-3
CAIGFSGDEQYF
>TRBJ2-1|TRBV3-1/TRBV3-2
CASSRSERGTYNEQFF